These T cell receptor beta chains were read from a single sample in a study of regulatory T cells in long-lasting Graves disease. TCRdb reprocessed the multiplex PCR reads with MiXCR, giving one entry per CDR3 protein. The profile covers 500,000 to 800,000 distinct CDR3 sequences, with 25% to 35% appearing a single time and roughly 41% taken by the ten largest. The input for sequencing was peripheral blood mononuclear cells (PBMCs), taken when the disease was refractory, from a patient treated with antithyroid drugs. The receptors shown here come from a female donor with Graves disease. Both conserved end residues are part of each CDR3. The D gene is left open where the match is weak. Expanded clones get a size class; other rows say once, few or many, or leave the size out.

J gene: TRBJ1-6; V gene: TRBV5-6; clone size: .; D gene: TRBD1; CDR3 protein: CASSFATGDLFSPLHF; CDR3 DNA: TGTGCCAGCAGCTTCGCCACAGGGGATCTTTTTTCACCCCTCCACTTT
J gene: TRBJ1-4; V gene: TRBV19; clone size: few; D gene: .; CDR3 protein: CASSSGLQGEKLFF; CDR3 DNA: TGTGCCAGTTCCAGCGGGCTTCAGGGTGAAAAACTGTTTTTT
J gene: TRBJ1-1; V gene: TRBV30; clone size: few; D gene: .; CDR3 protein: CAWSVQTNTEAFF; CDR3 DNA: TGTGCCTGGAGTGTACAAACTAACACTGAAGCTTTCTTT
J gene: TRBJ1-5; V gene: TRBV20-1; clone size: few; D gene: .; CDR3 protein: CSARDPLGNQPQHF; CDR3 DNA: TGCAGTGCTAGAGATCCGCTGGGCAATCAGCCCCAGCATTTT
J gene: TRBJ1-2; V gene: TRBV29-1; clone size: .; D gene: TRBD1; CDR3 protein: CSADRQQGAHYGYTF; CDR3 DNA: TGCAGCGCCGACAGGCAACAGGGGGCCCACTATGGCTACACCTTC
J gene: TRBJ2-7; V gene: TRBV6-2/TRBV6-3; clone size: .; D gene: TRBD2; CDR3 protein: CASSYSGGDDEQYF; CDR3 DNA: TGTGCCAGCAGTTACTCGGGAGGGGATGACGAGCAGTACTTC
J gene: TRBJ2-5; V gene: TRBV19; clone size: .; D gene: .; CDR3 protein: CASKKGGSETQYF; CDR3 DNA: TGTGCCAGTAAGAAGGGAGGATCGGAGACCCAGTACTTC
J gene: TRBJ2-7; V gene: TRBV5-1; clone size: few; D gene: TRBD2; CDR3 protein: CASSFLAGGPSEQYF; CDR3 DNA: TGCGCCAGCAGCTTCTTAGCGGGAGGGCCGAGCGAGCAGTACTTC
J gene: TRBJ1-2; V gene: TRBV2; clone size: .; D gene: .; CDR3 protein: CASRTQNYGYTF; CDR3 DNA: TGTGCCAGCAGGACCCAAAACTATGGCTACACCTTC
J gene: TRBJ1-2; V gene: TRBV11-2; clone size: many; D gene: .; CDR3 protein: CASSLERTNYGYTF; CDR3 DNA: TGTGCCAGCAGCTTAGAGAGAACTAACTATGGCTACACCTTC
J gene: TRBJ1-2; V gene: TRBV2; clone size: many; D gene: TRBD1; CDR3 protein: CASRPRDRENYGYTF; CDR3 DNA: TGTGCCAGCAGACCCCGGGACAGGGAAAACTATGGCTACACCTTC
J gene: TRBJ1-3; V gene: TRBV27; clone size: few; D gene: .; CDR3 protein: CASSRDTVSGNTIYF; CDR3 DNA: TGTGCCAGCTCTCGGGACACCGTATCTGGAAACACCATATATTTT
J gene: TRBJ1-1; V gene: TRBV12-3/TRBV12-4; clone size: many; D gene: .; CDR3 protein: CASGRNTEAFF; CDR3 DNA: TGTGCCAGCGGGCGGAACACTGAAGCTTTCTTT
J gene: TRBJ2-1; V gene: TRBV28; clone size: .; D gene: TRBD2; CDR3 protein: CASRSAGGSHNEQFF; CDR3 DNA: TGTGCCAGCAGGTCAGCGGGAGGCTCCCACAATGAGCAGTTCTTC
J gene: TRBJ1-4; V gene: TRBV12-3/TRBV12-4; clone size: .; D gene: .; CDR3 protein: CASSTATNEKLFF; CDR3 DNA: TGTGCCAGCTCGACAGCCACTAATGAAAAACTGTTTTTT
J gene: TRBJ1-1; V gene: TRBV25-1; clone size: few; D gene: .; CDR3 protein: CASSEKMNTEAFF; CDR3 DNA: TGTGCCAGCAGTGAAAAGATGAACACTGAAGCTTTCTTT
J gene: TRBJ1-2; V gene: TRBV27; clone size: .; D gene: .; CDR3 protein: CASSRTGFGYTF; CDR3 DNA: TGTGCCAGCAGCAGAACAGGATTTGGGTACACCTTC
J gene: TRBJ2-7; V gene: TRBV27; clone size: many; D gene: .; CDR3 protein: CASSLAGSYEQYF; CDR3 DNA: TGTGCCAGCAGTTTAGCGGGCTCCTACGAGCAGTACTTC
J gene: TRBJ1-1; V gene: TRBV6-2/TRBV6-3; clone size: few; D gene: .; CDR3 protein: CASSLRWAGGGTEAFF; CDR3 DNA: TGTGCCAGCAGCTTAAGGTGGGCCGGAGGGGGCACTGAAGCTTTCTTT
J gene: TRBJ2-5; V gene: TRBV9; clone size: many; D gene: .; CDR3 protein: CASSVGGNYQETQYF; CDR3 DNA: TGTGCCAGCAGCGTAGGTGGGAACTACCAAGAGACCCAGTACTTC
J gene: TRBJ1-1; V gene: TRBV20-1; clone size: .; D gene: .; CDR3 protein: CSARTQGLLDEAFF; CDR3 DNA: TGCAGTGCTAGAACCCAAGGACTATTAGATGAAGCTTTCTTT
J gene: TRBJ1-2; V gene: TRBV3-1; clone size: .; D gene: .; CDR3 protein: CASSPRPRGPHVGYTF; CDR3 DNA: TGTGCCAGCAGCCCCCGCCCCAGGGGCCCTCATGTGGGCTACACCTTC
J gene: TRBJ1-1; V gene: TRBV7-9; clone size: few; D gene: .; CDR3 protein: CASRNSGRDRTEAFF; CDR3 DNA: TGTGCCAGCAGGAATTCGGGAAGGGATCGCACTGAAGCTTTCTTT
J gene: TRBJ2-4; V gene: TRBV6-2/TRBV6-3; clone size: .; D gene: .; CDR3 protein: CASSYTSDGHLAKNIQYF; CDR3 DNA: TGTGCCAGCAGTTACACGAGCGACGGCCATCTAGCCAAAAACATTCAGTACTTC
J gene: TRBJ2-5; V gene: TRBV4-2; clone size: .; D gene: TRBD2; CDR3 protein: CASSQEGTSGSGAETQYF; CDR3 DNA: TGTGCCAGCAGCCAAGAGGGGACTAGCGGGAGCGGGGCAGAGACCCAGTACTTC
J gene: TRBJ1-5; V gene: TRBV12-3/TRBV12-4; clone size: few; D gene: .; CDR3 protein: CASSYTDNNQPQHF; CDR3 DNA: TGTGCCAGCAGTTATACGGACAACAATCAGCCCCAGCATTTT
J gene: TRBJ2-5; V gene: TRBV7-2; clone size: .; D gene: TRBD1; CDR3 protein: CASSLSDPGQGKETQYF; CDR3 DNA: TGTGCCAGCAGCTTATCAGACCCGGGACAGGGGAAAGAGACCCAGTACTTC
J gene: TRBJ2-2; V gene: TRBV24-1; clone size: .; D gene: .; CDR3 protein: CATSDPRAGGELSF; CDR3 DNA: TGTGCCACCAGTGATCCTCGAGCGGGCGGGGAGCTGTCTTTT
J gene: TRBJ1-5; V gene: TRBV20-1; clone size: once; D gene: .; CDR3 protein: CSARGGSRNQPQHF; CDR3 DNA: TGCAGTGCTAGAGGGGGCAGCCGCAATCAGCCCCAGCATTTT
J gene: TRBJ1-4; V gene: TRBV25-1; clone size: few; D gene: TRBD1; CDR3 protein: CASSEYRTGWDEKLFF; CDR3 DNA: TGTGCCAGCAGTGAATATCGGACAGGGTGGGATGAAAAACTGTTTTTT
J gene: TRBJ1-2; V gene: TRBV6-4; clone size: many; D gene: .; CDR3 protein: CASSYAVGYGYTF; CDR3 DNA: TGTGCCAGCAGTTACGCTGTAGGGTATGGCTACACCTTC
J gene: TRBJ2-3; V gene: TRBV29-1; clone size: once; D gene: .; CDR3 protein: CSVEDLSRSRGGTQYF; CDR3 DNA: TGCAGCGTTGAAGATCTCTCGCGGAGCAGGGGGGGTACGCAGTATTTT
J gene: TRBJ2-7; V gene: TRBV13; clone size: few; D gene: TRBD2; CDR3 protein: CASSLGGGRALSYEQYF; CDR3 DNA: TGTGCCAGCAGCTTGGGTGGCGGGAGGGCCCTCAGCTACGAGCAGTACTTC
J gene: TRBJ2-1; V gene: TRBV6-1; clone size: .; D gene: .; CDR3 protein: CASSDSSRGGVEQFF; CDR3 DNA: TGTGCCAGCAGTGATTCTAGCCGAGGGGGTGTTGAGCAGTTCTTC
J gene: TRBJ1-1; V gene: TRBV20-1; clone size: few; D gene: TRBD1; CDR3 protein: CSADRVDTEAFF; CDR3 DNA: TGCAGTGCCGACAGGGTGGACACTGAAGCTTTCTTT
J gene: TRBJ2-5; V gene: TRBV5-1; clone size: .; D gene: .; CDR3 protein: CASSTRGRGETQYF; CDR3 DNA: TGCGCCAGCAGCACCAGAGGCAGGGGTGAGACCCAGTACTTC
J gene: TRBJ2-2; V gene: TRBV2; clone size: few; D gene: .; CDR3 protein: CASNNRASNTGELFF; CDR3 DNA: TGTGCCAGCAACAACAGGGCTAGTAACACCGGGGAGCTGTTTTTT
J gene: TRBJ1-1; V gene: TRBV30; clone size: few; D gene: .; CDR3 protein: CAWIQLRLNTEAFF; CDR3 DNA: TGTGCCTGGATCCAATTAAGATTGAACACTGAAGCTTTCTTT
J gene: TRBJ1-5; V gene: TRBV12-3/TRBV12-4; clone size: few; D gene: TRBD1; CDR3 protein: CASSLALGQSNQPQHF; CDR3 DNA: TGTGCCAGCAGTTTAGCGCTGGGACAGAGCAATCAGCCCCAGCATTTT
J gene: TRBJ1-2; V gene: TRBV28; clone size: many; D gene: TRBD1; CDR3 protein: CASSALTGAGGYTF; CDR3 DNA: TGTGCCAGCAGTGCCTTGACAGGGGCGGGGGGCTACACCTTC
J gene: TRBJ2-7; V gene: TRBV29-1; clone size: .; D gene: .; CDR3 protein: CSAPLPRPPYEQYF; CDR3 DNA: TGCAGCGCCCCGCTTCCACGACCCCCCTACGAGCAGTACTTC
J gene: TRBJ1-3; V gene: TRBV5-1; clone size: .; D gene: .; CDR3 protein: CASSFAGSSGNTIYF; CDR3 DNA: TGCGCCAGCAGCTTCGCCGGGAGCTCTGGAAACACCATATATTTT
J gene: TRBJ2-7; V gene: TRBV28; clone size: .; D gene: .; CDR3 protein: CASSGSRPSYEQYF; CDR3 DNA: TGTGCCAGCAGTGGATCCAGACCCTCCTACGAGCAGTACTTC
J gene: TRBJ2-5; V gene: TRBV7-3; clone size: .; D gene: .; CDR3 protein: CASSPRGRGKETQYF; CDR3 DNA: TGTGCCAGCAGCCCCAGAGGGCGGGGAAAAGAGACCCAGTACTTC
J gene: TRBJ2-2; V gene: TRBV11-2; clone size: .; D gene: .; CDR3 protein: CASTLGLVNTGELFF; CDR3 DNA: TGTGCCAGCACCTTAGGGCTAGTAAACACCGGGGAGCTGTTTTTT
J gene: TRBJ2-7; V gene: TRBV6-2/TRBV6-3; clone size: .; D gene: .; CDR3 protein: CASSTPIPYEQYF; CDR3 DNA: TGTGCCAGCAGTACACCAATACCCTACGAGCAGTACTTC
J gene: TRBJ2-5; V gene: TRBV6-1; clone size: .; D gene: .; CDR3 protein: CASLGHETQYF; CDR3 DNA: TGTGCCAGCCTCGGCCACGAGACCCAGTACTTC
J gene: TRBJ2-4; V gene: TRBV3-1; clone size: .; D gene: TRBD2; CDR3 protein: CASSQGTSGAHF; CDR3 DNA: TGTGCCAGCAGCCAAGGGACTAGCGGGGCCCACTTC
J gene: TRBJ2-4; V gene: TRBV20-1; clone size: .; D gene: .; CDR3 protein: CSAMLWGAAKNIQYF; CDR3 DNA: TGCAGTGCTATGTTATGGGGCGCTGCCAAAAACATTCAGTACTTC
J gene: TRBJ2-2; V gene: TRBV28; clone size: many; D gene: TRBD1; CDR3 protein: CASTLTGTGNTGELFF; CDR3 DNA: TGTGCCAGCACCTTAACCGGGACAGGGAACACCGGGGAGCTGTTTTTT
J gene: TRBJ1-1; V gene: TRBV20-1; clone size: .; D gene: .; CDR3 protein: CSARVDTRMNTEAFF; CDR3 DNA: TGCAGTGCTAGAGTGGACACCAGGATGAACACTGAAGCTTTCTTT
J gene: TRBJ1-1; V gene: TRBV11-2; clone size: many; D gene: .; CDR3 protein: CASSLRGPNTEAFF; CDR3 DNA: TGTGCCAGCAGCCTCAGGGGACCGAACACTGAAGCTTTCTTT
J gene: TRBJ1-2; V gene: TRBV6-9; clone size: .; D gene: .; CDR3 protein: CASSYKRRDYGYTF; CDR3 DNA: TGTGCCAGCAGTTACAAGAGGCGGGACTATGGCTACACCTTC
J gene: TRBJ2-2; V gene: TRBV5-6; clone size: few; D gene: .; CDR3 protein: CASSLLRLRTGELFF; CDR3 DNA: TGTGCCAGCAGCTTGCTGCGGCTAAGGACCGGGGAGCTGTTTTTT
J gene: TRBJ1-1; V gene: TRBV28; clone size: .; D gene: .; CDR3 protein: CASSFSQRQLNTEAFF; CDR3 DNA: TGTGCCAGCAGTTTCTCGCAACGCCAGCTGAACACTGAAGCTTTCTTT